Listed here are 10 T cell receptor beta chains from one sample, sequenced in a study of high-grade serous ovarian cancer treatment subgroups. TCRdb's table, derived via immunoSEQ multiplex PCR, lists solely in-frame clones and lacks some. The table has over 2,500 clones, roughly 75% seen once. The tumor samples were collected prior to definitive surgery or chemotherapy. Sequenced: tumor tissue. All receptors derive from a human donor with high-grade serous ovarian cancer.

The V call is TRBV29-1, the J call TRBJ2-2; D may be TRBD1 or TRBD2 (5 bases each). Between the trimmed V and J ends, which lost 4 bases and 0 bases, there was a span of 9 bases. Germline V gives CDR1 SQVTM, CDR2 ANQGSEA. This CDR3 comprises 14 residues. CDR3: CSVGRDPNTGELFF. The CDR3 nucleotides are TGCAGCGTTGGTCGGGACCCGAACACCGGGGAGCTGTTTTTT.

This clone turned up a few times. J is TRBJ2-7 and V is TRBV7-2; no firm D call. This CDR3 is built from 18 residues. CDR1 is SGHTA, CDR2 FQGNSA, per germline. Between the trimmed V and J ends, which lost 5 bases and 6 bases, there was a span of 29 bases. DNA for the CDR3: TGTGCCAGCAGCCTGCTCGGAGCTCGGACCGTGGTCGCCGCCGAGCAGTACTTC. This translates into CASSLLGARTVVAAEQYF.

The rearrangement links TRBV18 to TRBJ1-3; D ambiguous. Germline V lookup: CDR1 KGHSH, CDR2 LQKENI. V was clipped by 8 bases and J by 0 bases, with 11 bases between them. This CDR3 has 14 amino acids. In nucleotides, the CDR3 is TGTGCCAGCAGAAAAGGGAGCTCTGGAAACACCATATATTTT. It is translated as CASRKGSSGNTIYF.

V usage is TRBV15 and J usage is TRBJ2-1, with TRBD2 matching 13 bases. J gave up 1 base and V 0 bases, and 18 bases lay outside the gene matches. Germline assignment: CDR1 LNHNV and CDR2 YYDKDF (reference sequence). The CDR3 has 23 residues. The CDR3 DNA reads TGTGCCACCAGCAGAGATGTTCACCTCCGTAGGACTAGCGGGAGAGGGTCCTACAATGAGCAGTTCTTC. Translating gives CATSRDVHLRRTSGRGSYNEQFF.

Here the CDR3 reads CASSLAQEGGTQYF. DNA of the CDR3: TGTGCCAGCAGCCTAGCCCAAGAGGGGGGAACCCAGTACTTC. The chain joins TRBV2 to TRBJ2-5, with D perhaps matching TRBD1 or TRBD2 (6 bases each). Germline V CDR1 and CDR2: SNHLY, FYNNEI. The length of the CDR3 is 14 residues. Trimming removed 6 bases from V and 8 bases from J, with 19 bases in between.

The chain's CDR3 is CASSPGRGQLLYGYTF. For the CDR3, the DNA is TGTGCCAGTAGTCCCGGTAGGGGACAGCTCCTCTATGGCTACACCTTC. The V and J genes are TRBV19 and TRBJ1-2, with TRBD1 identical over 7 bases. V dropped 5 bases and J dropped 4; count of bases not matched to a gene: 13. Germline CDR1 reads LNHDA; CDR2 reads SQIVND (reference sequence). This CDR3 is 16 amino acids long.

The chain links TRBV7-2 to TRBJ2-5, with D tentatively TRBD2 (5 bases). Germline CDR1 reads SGHTA; CDR2 reads FQGNSA. Trimming removed 5 bases from V and 5 bases from J, with 15 bases in between. This CDR3 has 14 amino acids. The CDR3 coding sequence is TGTGCCAGCAGCCGCGAACTAGTAGCGGAGACCCAGTACTTC. Translating gives CASSRELVAETQYF.

The chain joins TRBV27 to TRBJ2-1, with D perhaps matching TRBD2 (5 bases). From germline, CDR1 is MNHEY and CDR2 SMNVEV (reference sequence). The V gene lost 7 bases and the J gene lost 9 bases, with 19 bases spanning the gap. The CDR3 is 14 residues long. Written as DNA, the CDR3 is TGTGCCAGCACCCCTAGCAACGTCCTCGGTGAGCAGTTCTTC. Translated, it gives CASTPSNVLGEQFF.

This clone has more than one count but fewer than ten. The chain is built from TRBV6-4 and TRBJ2-7; TRBD1 might be the D (8 bases). Germline CDR1 MRHNA, CDR2 SNTAGT. The CDR3 length is 15 residues. V lost 3 bases, J lost 4 bases, and 16 bases lay in between. This CDR3 is CASSDLGQGGYEQYF. The DNA of the CDR3 is TGTGCCAGCAGTGATTTAGGACAGGGAGGGTACGAGCAGTACTTC.

The chain has TRBV4-3 and TRBJ1-4; 9 bases map to TRBD1. J lost 4 bases, V lost 4 bases, and 1 base had no gene match. The CDR3 totals 14 residues. CDR1 LGHNA and CDR2 YSLEER come from the germline V gene. CDR3 in DNA: TGCGCCAGCAGCCCGGACAGGGGTAATGAAAAACTGTTTTTT. Encoded protein: CASSPDRGNEKLFF.